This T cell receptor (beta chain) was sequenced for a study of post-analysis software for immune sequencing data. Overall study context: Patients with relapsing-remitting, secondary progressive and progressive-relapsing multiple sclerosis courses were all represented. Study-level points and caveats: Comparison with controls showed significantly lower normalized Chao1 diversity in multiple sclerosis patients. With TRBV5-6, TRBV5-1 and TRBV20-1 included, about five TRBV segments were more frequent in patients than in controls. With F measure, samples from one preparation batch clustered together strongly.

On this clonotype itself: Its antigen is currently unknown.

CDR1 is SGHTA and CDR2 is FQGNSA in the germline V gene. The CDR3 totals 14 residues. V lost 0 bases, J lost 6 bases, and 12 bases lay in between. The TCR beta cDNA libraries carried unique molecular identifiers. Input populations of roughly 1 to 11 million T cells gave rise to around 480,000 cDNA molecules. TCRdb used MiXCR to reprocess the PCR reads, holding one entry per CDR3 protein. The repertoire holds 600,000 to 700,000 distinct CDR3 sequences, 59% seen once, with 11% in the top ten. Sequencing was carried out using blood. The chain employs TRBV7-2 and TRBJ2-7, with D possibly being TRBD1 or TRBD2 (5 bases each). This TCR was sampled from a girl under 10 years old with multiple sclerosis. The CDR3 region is CASSLAGDGGEQYF. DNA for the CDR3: TGTGCCAGCAGCTTAGCGGGGGACGGAGGCGAGCAGTACTTC.